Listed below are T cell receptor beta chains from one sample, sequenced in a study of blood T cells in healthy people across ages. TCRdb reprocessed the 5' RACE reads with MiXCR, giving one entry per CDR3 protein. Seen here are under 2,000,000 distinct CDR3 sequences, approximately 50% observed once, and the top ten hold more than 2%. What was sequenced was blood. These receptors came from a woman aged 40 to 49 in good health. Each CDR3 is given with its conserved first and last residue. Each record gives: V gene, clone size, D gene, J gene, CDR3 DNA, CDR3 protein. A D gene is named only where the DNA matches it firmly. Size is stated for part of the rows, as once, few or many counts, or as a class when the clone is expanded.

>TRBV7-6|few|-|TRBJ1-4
TGTGCCAGCAGTCCGGGGGCCGCGCTGGAAAAACTGTTTTTT
CASSPGAALEKLFF
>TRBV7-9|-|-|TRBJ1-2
TGTGCCAGCAGCTTAGTTCGGGGGGCGGACTATGGCTACACCTTC
CASSLVRGADYGYTF
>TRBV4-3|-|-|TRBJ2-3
TGCGCCAGCAGCCAAAATGGCGGAAGGGGGGGCACAGATACGCAGTATTTT
CASSQNGGRGGTDTQYF
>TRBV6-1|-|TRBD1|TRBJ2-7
TGTGCCAGCACCCACTCCGGGACAGGGGAAGGCTACGAGCAGTACTTC
CASTHSGTGEGYEQYF
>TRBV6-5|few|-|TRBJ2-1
TGTGCCAGCGGTGATAGCGGATCCTACAATGAGCAGTTCTTC
CASGDSGSYNEQFF
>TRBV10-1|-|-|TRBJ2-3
TGCGCCAGCAGTCTCGGGTCAGGGCGGGATACGCAGTATTTT
CASSLGSGRDTQYF
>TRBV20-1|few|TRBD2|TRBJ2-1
TGCAGTGCTAGCTCTTTGGCGGGGGATTACAATGAGCAGTTCTTC
CSASSLAGDYNEQFF
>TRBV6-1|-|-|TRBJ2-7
TGTGCCAGCAGTGGAGTGACTCCCGGTCCCTACGAGCAGTACTTC
CASSGVTPGPYEQYF
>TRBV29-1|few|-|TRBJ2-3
TGCAGCGTCCCCGAGGGGTTAGCACATGATACGCAGTATTTT
CSVPEGLAHDTQYF
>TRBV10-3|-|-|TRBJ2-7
TGTGCCACGGGAGACAGAATCTACGAGCAGTACTTC
CATGDRIYEQYF
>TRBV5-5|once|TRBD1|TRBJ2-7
TGTGCCAGCAGCCGGACAGGGCCGATGTACGAGCAGTACTTC
CASSRTGPMYEQYF
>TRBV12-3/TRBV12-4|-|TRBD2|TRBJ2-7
TGTGCCAGCAGTTTGGGGACTAGCGGGGGTTTAAGATCCTACGAGCAGTACTTC
CASSLGTSGGLRSYEQYF
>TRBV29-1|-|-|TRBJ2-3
TGCAGCGTTGAAGGGGTAGGTGGAAGAGATACGCAGTATTTT
CSVEGVGGRDTQYF
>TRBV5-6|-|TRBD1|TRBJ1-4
TGTGCCAGCAGCTTGCCCTCCGGGACAGGGCACGAAAAACTGTTTTTT
CASSLPSGTGHEKLFF
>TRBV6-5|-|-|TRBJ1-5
TGTGCCAGCAGTTACTCGGCAGCGAATCAGCCCCAGCATTTT
CASSYSAANQPQHF
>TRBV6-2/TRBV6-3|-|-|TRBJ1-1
TGTGCCAGCAGCAACAAGAACACTGAAGCTTTCTTT
CASSNKNTEAFF
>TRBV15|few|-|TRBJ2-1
TGTGCCACCAGCAGGCAGGGTTTTCTCACCTATGAGCAGTTCTTC
CATSRQGFLTYEQFF
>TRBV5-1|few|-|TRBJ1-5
TGCGCCAGCAGCTTGGAGGCAGGGAGTCAGCCCCAGCATTTT
CASSLEAGSQPQHF
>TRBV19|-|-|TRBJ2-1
TGTGCCAGTAGTATTGAGCCAACCTCCTACAATGAGCAGTTCTTC
CASSIEPTSYNEQFF
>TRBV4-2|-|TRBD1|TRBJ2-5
TGTGCCAGCAGCCACTCCGGGACAGGGGACGTTGAGCGGTACTTC
CASSHSGTGDVERYF
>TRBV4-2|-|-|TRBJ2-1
TGTGCCAGCAGCCATCGTGGGCGGGGACTTAACAATGAGCAGTTCTTC
CASSHRGRGLNNEQFF
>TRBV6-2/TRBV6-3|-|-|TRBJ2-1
TGTGCCAGCAGTCCGACCTCAGGTCCCTACGAGTTCTTC
CASSPTSGPYEFF
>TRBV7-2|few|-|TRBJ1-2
TGTGCCAGCAGTTACGAACAGGGTCAGCACGGCTACACCTTC
CASSYEQGQHGYTF
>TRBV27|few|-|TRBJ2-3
TGTGCCAGCAGTTGGAGCAGGGGACCCGAGTCCAGCCTAACGCAGTATTTT
CASSWSRGPESSLTQYF
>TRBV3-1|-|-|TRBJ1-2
TGTGCCAGCAGCCAAGATGTAGGTTATGGTGGCTACACCTTC
CASSQDVGYGGYTF
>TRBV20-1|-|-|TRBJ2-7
TGCAGTGCCCGACAAACGACTGGTTCCAACGAGCAGTACTTC
CSARQTTGSNEQYF
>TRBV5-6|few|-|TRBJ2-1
TGTGCCAGCAGCCCAGTCGACAGTATGATGGAAAATGAGCAGTTCTTC
CASSPVDSMMENEQFF
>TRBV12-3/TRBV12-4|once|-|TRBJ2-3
TGTGCCAGCAGTTTATATCCCGGGGGTGTAACAGATACGCAGTATTTT
CASSLYPGGVTDTQYF
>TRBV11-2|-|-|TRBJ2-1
TGTGCCAGCAGGCCACGACTAGGGGGGTACAATGAGCAGTTCTTC
CASRPRLGGYNEQFF
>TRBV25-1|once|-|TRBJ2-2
TGTGCCAGCAGTGAATATGCTGTTTGGAACACCGGGGAGCTGTTTTTT
CASSEYAVWNTGELFF
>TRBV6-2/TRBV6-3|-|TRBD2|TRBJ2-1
TGTGCCAGCAGTTACTCGCTAGCGGGGGGTCAAAATGAGCAGTTCTTC
CASSYSLAGGQNEQFF
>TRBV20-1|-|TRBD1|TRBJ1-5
TGCAGTGCGAAAAGCGGACAGGGGGCAGGAGGTCAGCCCCAGCATTTT
CSAKSGQGAGGQPQHF
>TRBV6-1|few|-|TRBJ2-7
TGTGCCAGCACCGTCGACAGCTCCTTCTACGAGCAGTACTTC
CASTVDSSFYEQYF
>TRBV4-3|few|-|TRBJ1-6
TGCGCCAGCAGCCAAGACTTTACCTTCGGAAGCTCCTATAATTCACCCCTCCACTTT
CASSQDFTFGSSYNSPLHF
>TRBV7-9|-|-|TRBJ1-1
TGTGCCAGCAGCTGGCGGGCCACCTCAAGTGAAGCTTTCTTT
CASSWRATSSEAFF
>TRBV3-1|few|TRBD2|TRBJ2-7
TGTGCCAGCAGCCAATCGAGCGGGGGGGTCTACGAGCAGTACTTC
CASSQSSGGVYEQYF
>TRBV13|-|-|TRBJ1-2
TGTGCCAGCAGCTCAGAGGGAAAGATTGCTAACTATGGCTACACCTTC
CASSSEGKIANYGYTF
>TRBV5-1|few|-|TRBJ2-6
TGCGCCAGCAGTAGCCCCAGGGCCGCTGGGGCCAACGTCCTGACTTTC
CASSSPRAAGANVLTF
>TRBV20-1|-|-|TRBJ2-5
TGCAGTGCTAGAGAACGAGGAGAGGAGACCCAGTACTTC
CSARERGEETQYF
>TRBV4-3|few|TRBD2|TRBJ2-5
TGCGCCAGCAGCCAGATAGCGGGGGGGCGAGAGACCCAGTACTTC
CASSQIAGGRETQYF
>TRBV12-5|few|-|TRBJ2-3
TGTGCTAGTGGTTCACCCCCCCCAGATACGCAGTATTTT
CASGSPPPDTQYF
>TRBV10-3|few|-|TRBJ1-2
TGTGCCATCAGTGACAACAGGGCTAACTATGGCTACACCTTC
CAISDNRANYGYTF
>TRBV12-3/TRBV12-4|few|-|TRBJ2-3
TGTGCCAGCAAGGGGTGGAAGCGCCACACAGATACGCAGTATTTT
CASKGWKRHTDTQYF
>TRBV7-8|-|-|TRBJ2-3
TGTGCCAGCAGCTCCGGTCCTGATCGCACAGATACGCAGTATTTT
CASSSGPDRTDTQYF
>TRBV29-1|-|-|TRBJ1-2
TGCAGCGTTAGTTCCCGGCTGGGGGGGTATGGCTACACCTTC
CSVSSRLGGYGYTF
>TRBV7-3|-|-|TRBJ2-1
TGTGCCAGCAGCTTAAGGGGGGGGGCCCCTTTTAATGAGCAGTTCTTC
CASSLRGGAPFNEQFF
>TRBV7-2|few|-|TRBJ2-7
TGTGCCAGCAGCTACTCACCCCGGGACATGGAGTACTTC
CASSYSPRDMEYF
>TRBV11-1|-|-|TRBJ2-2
TGTGCCACTCCTTCGCGCACGAACACCGGGGAGCTGTTTTTT
CATPSRTNTGELFF